Each of the 14 T cell receptor beta chains below was sequenced from the same sample in a study of T-cell memory formation after mild COVID-19. TCRdb re-analysed the 5' RACE reads in MiXCR, keeping a single row per CDR3 protein. The sample lists about 310,000 distinct CDR3 sequences, 15% to 20% occurring once. Sequenced material: PBMCs or a T cell subset sorted from them (not recorded which). The receptors here all came from a man between 18 and 35 years old who had mild COVID-19 (a few samples of this study predate the infection). Cell type and time point are not known.

This clonotype showed up many times. V is TRBV5-1 and J is TRBJ2-1, with 9 bases matching TRBD1. V shed 6 bases, J shed 3 bases, and the junction held 4 bases outside the gene matches. The CDR3 length is 14 residues. CDR1 is SGHRS and CDR2 is YFSETQ in the germline V gene. The CDR3 reads CASNRGLIYNEQFF. The CDR3 DNA is TGCGCCAGCAACAGGGGGCTCATCTACAATGAGCAGTTCTTC. Full variable domain (missing parts from reference TRBV5-1 and TRBJ2-1): KAGVTQTPRYLIKTRGQQVTLSCSPISGHRSVSWYQQTPGQGLQFLFEYFSETQRNKGNFPGRFSGRQFSNSRSEMNVSTLELGDSALYLCASNRGLIYNEQFFGPGTRLTVL.

The J gene is TRBJ2-6, the V gene TRBV28; TRBD2 might be the D (5 bases). Germline-derived CDR1 and CDR2 are MDHEN and SYDVKM. The CDR3 consists of 15 residues. V lost 10 bases and J 0 bases, leaving 13 bases between the germline ends. The CDR3 bases are TGTGCCACCAGCGGCGGGCCCTCTGGGGCCAACGTCCTGACTTTC. Protein product: CATSGGPSGANVLTF.

This clonotype was observed a handful of times. CDR3 in amino acids: CASSQGQAYEQYF. CDR3 bases: TGTGCCAGCTCCCAGGGGCAGGCCTACGAGCAGTACTTC. This chain uses TRBV6-1 with TRBJ2-7; tentative D call: TRBD1 (6 bases). The length of the CDR3 is 13 residues. The ends were cut back, 8 bases at V and 2 bases at J, with 13 bases in the middle. Germline V gene lookup returns CDR1 MNHNS and CDR2 SASEGT.

This clonotype appeared a few times. The chain employs TRBV6-1 and TRBJ2-5; 7 bases align to TRBD1. V dropped 6 bases and J dropped 2; count of bases not matched to a gene: 6. Germline values: CDR1 MNHNS, CDR2 SASEGT. The CDR3 runs 14 residues. CDR3 in amino acids: CASSRDSRQETQYF. The CDR3 DNA follows: TGTGCCAGCAGCCGGGACAGCCGACAAGAGACCCAGTACTTC.

This clonotype was seen more than once but under ten times. The chain has TRBV5-1 and TRBJ2-3; possibly TRBD1 for D (6 bases). The germline V gene encodes CDR1 SGHRS and CDR2 YFSETQ. The CDR3 runs 18 residues. V was pared by 2 bases and J by 0 bases, with 19 bases between. The CDR3, as DNA: TGCGCCAGCAGCTTAGGGTTTCCGGGACATTTAAGCACAGATACGCAGTATTTT. It is translated as CASSLGFPGHLSTDTQYF.

The chain joins TRBV7-2 to TRBJ1-2; 9 bases are a match to TRBD1. Unmatched junction bases numbered 4, after V lost 3 bases and J lost 8 bases. CDR1 is SGHTA, CDR2 FQGNSA, per germline. This CDR3 contains 13 residues. The chain's CDR3 is CASSLDRGGGYTF. Here the CDR3 DNA reads TGTGCCAGCAGCTTGGACAGGGGAGGAGGCTACACCTTC.

This clonotype was seen a few times. The chain recombines TRBV5-1 with TRBJ1-6, with D possibly matching TRBD1 (5 bases). V was pared by 0 bases and J by 0 bases, with 10 bases between. Germline V CDR1 and CDR2: SGHRS, YFSETQ. CDR3 size: 17 residues. This CDR3 reads CASSLEAGSSYNSPLHF. The CDR3 DNA reads as TGCGCCAGCAGCTTGGAGGCAGGGAGCTCCTATAATTCACCCCTCCACTTT.

The chain joins TRBV12-3 or TRBV12-4 to TRBJ1-1; 9 positions match TRBD1. This CDR3 spans 15 amino acids. The ends lost 6 bases at V and 11 bases at J; junction bases unmatched: 16. CDR3 amino acids: CASSQEGQGLAGAFF. The CDR3 DNA follows: TGTGCCAGCAGCCAGGAGGGACAGGGTTTGGCGGGGGCTTTCTTT.

This clonotype has at least ten counts. The chain recombines TRBV4-1 with TRBJ1-6; no clear D. Germline V lookup: CDR1 MGHRA, CDR2 YSYEKL. The CDR3 has 14 amino acids. V was pared by 0 bases and J by 6 bases, with 6 bases between. CDR3 loop: CASSQDGSNSPLHF. CDR3 in DNA: TGCGCCAGCAGCCAAGACGGAAGTAATTCACCCCTCCACTTT.

This clonotype showed up just a few times. The J gene is TRBJ2-3, the V gene TRBV4-1, with 7 bases matching TRBD2. With 0 bases clipped from V and 4 bases from J, the junction kept 4 bases outside the gene matches. CDR3 length equals 15 residues. Germline V lookup: CDR1 MGHRA, CDR2 YSYEKL. DNA for the CDR3: TGCGCCAGCAGCCAAGAGGCGGGGGTGGCAGATACGCAGTATTTT. It specifies CASSQEAGVADTQYF.

This clonotype was observed a few times. In DNA, the CDR3 is TGTGCCAGCAATACAGGCTCGTTCTCTGGAAACACCATATATTTT. It is translated as CASNTGSFSGNTIYF. V and J are TRBV28 and TRBJ1-3; D perhaps matches TRBD1 (5 bases). V dropped 7 bases and J dropped 0 bases, with 13 bases sitting between them. The CDR3 is 15 residues long. CDR1 and CDR2 from the germline V gene are MDHEN and SYDVKM. Together with reference TRBV28 and TRBJ1-3, the CDR3 gives the full variable domain: DVKVTQSSRYLVKRTGEKVFLECVQDMDHENMFWYRQDPGLGLRLIYFSYDVKMKEKGDIPEGYSVSREKKERFSLILESASTNQTSMYLCASNTGSFSGNTIYFGEGSWLTVV.

This clonotype was observed a handful of times. The genes are TRBV18 and TRBJ2-5; 7 bases align to TRBD1. The trim removed 6 bases at V and 5 bases at J, leaving 6 bases unmatched. Germline V gives CDR1 KGHSH, CDR2 LQKENI. The CDR3 sequence is 13 residues long. The CDR3 loop is CASSRDRDETQYF. In DNA, the CDR3 is TGTGCCAGCTCTCGCGACAGGGATGAGACCCAGTACTTC.

This rearrangement joins TRBV3-1 to TRBJ2-1; 9 bases align to TRBD1. The germline gives CDR1 LGHDT, CDR2 YNNKEL (reference sequence). J gave up 14 bases and V 0 bases, and 5 bases lay outside the gene matches. The CDR3 loop spans 13 amino acids. CDR3 sequence: CASSQEWGQGKFF. In DNA form, the CDR3 reads TGTGCCAGCAGCCAAGAATGGGGACAGGGAAAGTTCTTC.

Many counts were recorded for this clonotype. The V gene is TRBV7-6, the J gene TRBJ2-3; tentatively, D is TRBD1 or TRBD2 (5 bases each). Trimming shortened V by 5 bases and J by 2 bases, and 20 bases separated the two germline ends. Germline V gene data show CDR1 as SGHVS and CDR2 as FNYEAQ. CDR3 length equals 17 residues. The CDR3 DNA reads TGTGCCAGCAGCCCGGTCGGGGCGGGTAGAGACACAGATACGCAGTATTTT. Protein product: CASSPVGAGRDTDTQYF.